At least ten counts were recorded for the clone carrying this T cell receptor beta chain. With 4 bases removed from V and 0 bases from J, the gap between germline ends came to 10 bases. The V gene's germline CDR1 is SGHRS and CDR2 YFSETQ. This CDR3 comprises 15 residues. The record originates from a study of T-cell reconstitution after alpha-beta-depleted transplantation in children. Unique molecular identifiers were incorporated into the prepared TCRbeta library. TCRdb analysed the PCR reads with MiXCR anew, one entry per CDR3 protein. Of roughly 23,000 distinct CDR3 sequences in the sample, roughly 10% were seen once.

Sequencing used PBMCs from the stem cell graft donor, obtained from the stem cell graft. The receptor was derived from a human donor who donated a stem cell graft to a child with chronic granulomatous disease. V gene TRBV5-1 combines with J gene TRBJ2-2, with a tentative D call TRBD1 (6 bases). The CDR3 bases are TGCGCCAGCAGCCTAGGACAGCCGAACACCGGGGAGCTGTTTTTT. Protein product: CASSLGQPNTGELFF. The entire variable domain, with the rest obtained from reference TRBV5-1 and TRBJ2-2, is as follows: KAGVTQTPRYLIKTRGQQVTLSCSPISGHRSVSWYQQTPGQGLQFLFEYFSETQRNKGNFPGRFSGRQFSNSRSEMNVSTLELGDSALYLCASSLGQPNTGELFFGEGSRLTVL.